This T cell receptor beta chain was identified during a study of blood T cell repertoires in COVID-19. On the study more broadly: Donors in the United States, Italy and Spain gave samples during acute or convalescent COVID-19. The cDNA or gDNA used as material had been derived from T cells, B-cell-depleted T cells, or PBMCs.

CDR1 MNHEY and CDR2 SMNVEV come from the germline V gene (reference sequence). The CDR3 loop spans 17 amino acids. V dropped 5 bases and J dropped 2; count of bases not matched to a gene: 10. In the original workflow: Nucleated cell counts were estimated from reference gene primer amplification. The method was immunoSEQ multiplex PCR; TCRdb's version includes in-frame clones alone and lacks a portion of them. Clone size and V and J calls were adopted from that table, with D and trimming inferred from the DNA. The table includes some 230,000 clones, around 84% detected once. This chain uses TRBV27 with TRBJ2-3; 10 bases align to TRBD2. The sequenced sample was peripheral blood. The sequence was obtained from a man aged 45-65 years who had recovered from COVID-19. CDR3 nucleotide sequence: TGTGCCAGCAGTCCCGTTACACTAGCGGGGCACACAGATACGCAGTATTTT. Encoded protein: CASSPVTLAGHTDTQYF.